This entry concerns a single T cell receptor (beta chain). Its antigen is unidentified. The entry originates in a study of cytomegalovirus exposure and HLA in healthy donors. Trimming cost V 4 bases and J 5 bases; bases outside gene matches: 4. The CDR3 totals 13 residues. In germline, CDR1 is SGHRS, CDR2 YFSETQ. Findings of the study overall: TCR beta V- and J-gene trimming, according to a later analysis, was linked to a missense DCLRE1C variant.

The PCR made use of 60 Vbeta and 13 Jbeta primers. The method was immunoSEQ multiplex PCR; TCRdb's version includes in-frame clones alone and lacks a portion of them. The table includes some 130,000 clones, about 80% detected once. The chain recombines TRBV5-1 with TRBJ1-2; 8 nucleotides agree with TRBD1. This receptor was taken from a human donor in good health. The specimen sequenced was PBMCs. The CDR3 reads CASSETGDYGYTF. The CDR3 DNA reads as TGCGCCAGCAGCGAGACAGGGGATTATGGCTACACCTTC.